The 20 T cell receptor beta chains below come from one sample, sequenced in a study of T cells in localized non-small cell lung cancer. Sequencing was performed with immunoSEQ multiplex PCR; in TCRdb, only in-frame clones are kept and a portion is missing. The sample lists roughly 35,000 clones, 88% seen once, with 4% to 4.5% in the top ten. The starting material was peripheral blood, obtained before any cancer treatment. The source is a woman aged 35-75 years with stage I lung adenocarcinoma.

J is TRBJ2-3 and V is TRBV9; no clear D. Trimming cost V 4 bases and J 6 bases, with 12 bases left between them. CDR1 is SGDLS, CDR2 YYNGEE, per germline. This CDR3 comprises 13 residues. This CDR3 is CASSRASGDTQYF. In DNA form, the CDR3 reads TGTGCCAGCAGCAGAGCCTCCGGGGATACGCAGTATTTT.

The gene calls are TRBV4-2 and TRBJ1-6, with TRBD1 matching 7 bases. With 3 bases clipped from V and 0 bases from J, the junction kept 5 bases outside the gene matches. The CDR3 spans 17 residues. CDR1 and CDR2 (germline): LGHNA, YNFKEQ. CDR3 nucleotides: TGTGCCAGCAGCCATGTGGGACAGAGCTCCTATAATTCACCCCTCCACTTT. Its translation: CASSHVGQSSYNSPLHF.

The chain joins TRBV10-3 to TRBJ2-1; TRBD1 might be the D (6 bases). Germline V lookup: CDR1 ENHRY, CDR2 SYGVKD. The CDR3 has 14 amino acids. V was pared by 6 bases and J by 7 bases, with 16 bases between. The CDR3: CAIRGEGRGNEQFF. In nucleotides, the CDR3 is TGTGCCATCAGGGGTGAAGGTAGGGGGAATGAGCAGTTCTTC.

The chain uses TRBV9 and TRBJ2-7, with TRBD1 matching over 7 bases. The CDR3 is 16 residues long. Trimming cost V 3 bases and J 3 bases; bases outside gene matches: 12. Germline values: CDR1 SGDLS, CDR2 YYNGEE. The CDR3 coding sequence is TGTGCCAGCAGCGCAGATGGGAGACAGGGCGACTACGAGCAGTACTTC. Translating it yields CASSADGRQGDYEQYF.

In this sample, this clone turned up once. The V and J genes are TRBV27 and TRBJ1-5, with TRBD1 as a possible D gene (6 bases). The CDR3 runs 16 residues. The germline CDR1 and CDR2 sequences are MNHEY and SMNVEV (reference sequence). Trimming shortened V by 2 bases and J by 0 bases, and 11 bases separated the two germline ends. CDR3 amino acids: CASSLIWDNSNQPQHF. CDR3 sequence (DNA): TGTGCCAGCAGTTTAATCTGGGACAATAGCAATCAGCCCCAGCATTTT.

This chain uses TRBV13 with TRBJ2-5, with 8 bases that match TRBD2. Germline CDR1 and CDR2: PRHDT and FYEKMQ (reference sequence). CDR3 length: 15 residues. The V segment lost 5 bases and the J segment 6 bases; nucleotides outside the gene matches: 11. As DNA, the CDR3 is TGTGCCAGCAGCATCTACGGGGGGGCCGGAAAGACCCAGTACTTC. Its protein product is CASSIYGGAGKTQYF.

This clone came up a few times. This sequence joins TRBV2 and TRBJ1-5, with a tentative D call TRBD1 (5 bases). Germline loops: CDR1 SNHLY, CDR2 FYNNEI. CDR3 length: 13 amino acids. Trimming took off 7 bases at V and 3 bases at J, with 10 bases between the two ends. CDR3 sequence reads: CASIGVDNQPQHF. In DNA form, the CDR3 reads TGTGCCAGCATAGGGGTGGACAATCAGCCCCAGCATTTT. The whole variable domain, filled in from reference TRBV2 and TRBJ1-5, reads EPEVTQTPSHQVTQMGQEVILRCVPISNHLYFYWYRQILGQKVEFLVSFYNNEISEKSEIFDDQFSVERPDGSNFTLKIRSTKLEDSAMYFCASIGVDNQPQHFGDGTRLSIL.

The CDR3 region has the DNA TGCGCCAGCAGCCCGGGACAGGGCGCCTATAATTCACCCCTCCACTTT. Its translation is CASSPGQGAYNSPLHF. This chain links TRBV5-1 with TRBJ1-6, with TRBD1 identical over 9 bases. V shed 4 bases and J 2 bases; nucleotides not matched to a gene: 4. The CDR3 runs to 16 residues. The germline CDR1 and CDR2 sequences are SGHRS and YFSETQ. Complete variable domain (other parts from reference TRBV5-1 and TRBJ1-6): KAGVTQTPRYLIKTRGQQVTLSCSPISGHRSVSWYQQTPGQGLQFLFEYFSETQRNKGNFPGRFSGRQFSNSRSEMNVSTLELGDSALYLCASSPGQGAYNSPLHFGNGTRLTVT.

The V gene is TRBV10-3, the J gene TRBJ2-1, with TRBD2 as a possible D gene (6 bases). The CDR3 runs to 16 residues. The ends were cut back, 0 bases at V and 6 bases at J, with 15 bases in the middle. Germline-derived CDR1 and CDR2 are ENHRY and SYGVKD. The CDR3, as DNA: TGTGCCATCAGTGAGTCGGCCAGCCAGGGAGGCAATGAGCAGTTCTTC. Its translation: CAISESASQGGNEQFF.

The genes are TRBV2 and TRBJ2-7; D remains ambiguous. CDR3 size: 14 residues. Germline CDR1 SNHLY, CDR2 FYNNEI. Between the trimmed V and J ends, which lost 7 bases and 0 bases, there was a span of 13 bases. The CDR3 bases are TGTGCCAGCATTCCCAGGTCTAGCTCCTACGAGCAGTACTTC. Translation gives CASIPRSSSYEQYF.

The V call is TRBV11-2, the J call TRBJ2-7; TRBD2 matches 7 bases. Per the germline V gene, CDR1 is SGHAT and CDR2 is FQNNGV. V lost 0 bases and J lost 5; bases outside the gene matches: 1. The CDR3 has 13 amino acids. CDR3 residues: CASSLDGGDEQYF. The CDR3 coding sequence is TGTGCCAGCAGCTTAGATGGGGGGGACGAGCAGTACTTC.

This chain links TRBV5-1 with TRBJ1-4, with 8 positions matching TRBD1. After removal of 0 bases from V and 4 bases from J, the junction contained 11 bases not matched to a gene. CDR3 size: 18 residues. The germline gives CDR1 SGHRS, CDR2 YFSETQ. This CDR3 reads CASSLALTGGLLNEKLFF. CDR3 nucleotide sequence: TGCGCCAGCAGCTTGGCCCTTACAGGGGGGCTACTTAATGAAAAACTGTTTTTT.

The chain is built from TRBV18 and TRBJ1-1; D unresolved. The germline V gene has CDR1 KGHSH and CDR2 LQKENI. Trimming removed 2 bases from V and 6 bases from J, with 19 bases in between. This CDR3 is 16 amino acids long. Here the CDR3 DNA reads TGTGCCAGCTCACCAAGGAGGGAATCTCGGCTCGCTGAAGCTTTCTTT. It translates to CASSPRRESRLAEAFF. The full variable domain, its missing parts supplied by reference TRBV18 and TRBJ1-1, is NAGVMQNPRHLVRRRGQEARLRCSPMKGHSHVYWYRQLPEEGLKFMVYLQKENIIDESGMPKERFSAEFPKEGPSILRIQQVVRGDSAAYFCASSPRRESRLAEAFFGQGTRLTVV.

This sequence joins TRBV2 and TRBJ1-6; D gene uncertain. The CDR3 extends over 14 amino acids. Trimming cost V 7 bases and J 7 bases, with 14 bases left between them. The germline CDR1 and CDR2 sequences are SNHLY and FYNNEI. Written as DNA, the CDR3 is TGTGCCAGCAACTTCGGACGGTGGAATTCACCCCTCCACTTT. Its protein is CASNFGRWNSPLHF.

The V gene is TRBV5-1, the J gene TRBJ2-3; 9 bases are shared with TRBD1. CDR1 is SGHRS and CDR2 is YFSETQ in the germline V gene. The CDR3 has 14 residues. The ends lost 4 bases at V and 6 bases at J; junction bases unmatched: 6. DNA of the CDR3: TGCGCCAGCAGCATGGACAGGGGTAAGGATACGCAGTATTTT. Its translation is CASSMDRGKDTQYF.

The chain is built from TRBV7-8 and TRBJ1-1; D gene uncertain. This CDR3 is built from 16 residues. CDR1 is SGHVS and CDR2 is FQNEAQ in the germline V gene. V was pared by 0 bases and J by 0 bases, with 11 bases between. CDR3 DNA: TGTGCCAGCAGCTTAGCGCCGGCGGCATTGAACACTGAAGCTTTCTTT. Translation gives CASSLAPAALNTEAFF.

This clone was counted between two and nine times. The DNA of the CDR3 is TGCGCCAGCAGCCACTGGGGGTCGGGACAGGGACCTCCCTCTGGAAACACCATATATTTT. Protein: CASSHWGSGQGPPSGNTIYF. The chain combines TRBV4-3 with TRBJ1-3, with 9 bases aligning to TRBD1. Looked up from germline, CDR1 is LGHNA and CDR2 is YSLEER. V lost 3 bases, J lost 0 bases, and 15 bases stayed unmatched. The CDR3 is 20 residues long.

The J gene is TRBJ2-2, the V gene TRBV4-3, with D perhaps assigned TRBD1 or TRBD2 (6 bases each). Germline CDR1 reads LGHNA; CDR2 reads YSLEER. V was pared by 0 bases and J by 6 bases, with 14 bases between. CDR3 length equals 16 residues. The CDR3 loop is CASSQDLTGRSGELFF. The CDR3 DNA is TGCGCCAGCAGCCAAGATCTAACAGGGAGGTCCGGGGAGCTGTTTTTT.

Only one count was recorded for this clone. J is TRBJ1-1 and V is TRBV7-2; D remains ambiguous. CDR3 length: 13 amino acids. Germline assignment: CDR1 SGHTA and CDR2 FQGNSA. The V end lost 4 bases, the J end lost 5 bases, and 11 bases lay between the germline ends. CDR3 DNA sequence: TGTGCCAGCAGCTCGGTGGGGAGTACTGAAGCTTTCTTT. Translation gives CASSSVGSTEAFF.

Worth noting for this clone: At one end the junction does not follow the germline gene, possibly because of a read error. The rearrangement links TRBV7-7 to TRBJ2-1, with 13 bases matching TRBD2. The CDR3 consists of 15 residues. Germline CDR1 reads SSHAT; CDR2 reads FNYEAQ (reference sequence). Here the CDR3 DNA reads TGTGCTAGCAGCTTACTAGCGGGGGGGCCGGATGAGCAGTTCTTC. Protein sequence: CASSLLAGGPDEQFF.